These T cell receptor beta chains were read from a single sample in a study of blood T cells in healthy people across ages. TCRdb re-derived calls from the 5' RACE reads in MiXCR, one entry per CDR3 protein. This sample yields roughly 680,000 distinct CDR3 sequences, of which around half are seen a single time; under 35% belongs to the top ten. Sequences were obtained from blood. These receptors originate from a woman aged 60 to 75 in good health. Each CDR3 is given with its conserved first and last residue. A D gene is named only where the DNA matches it firmly. Size is omitted from some rows. Given values are once, few, many or a class for expanded clones.

length: 16
D: TRBD1
V: TRBV6-5
size: -
J: TRBJ2-3
DNA: TGTGCCAGCAGTTTCGATGGACAGGGGGCTGGAGATACGCAGTATTTT
CDR3: CASSFDGQGAGDTQYF

length: 14
D: TRBD2
V: TRBV20-1
size: -
J: TRBJ2-1
DNA: TGCAGTGCTAAAAGCGGGAGAGGTTACAATGAGCAGTTCTTC
CDR3: CSAKSGRGYNEQFF

length: 13
D: -
V: TRBV20-1
size: -
J: TRBJ2-1
DNA: TGCAGTGCAGGACGTGGGGTCTACAATGAGCAGTTCTTC
CDR3: CSAGRGVYNEQFF

length: 12
D: -
V: TRBV2
size: -
J: TRBJ1-2
DNA: TGTGCCAGCAGTGAATGGGGCGGTGGCTACACCTTC
CDR3: CASSEWGGGYTF

length: 14
D: -
V: TRBV20-1
size: -
J: TRBJ1-2
DNA: TGCAGTGCTAGGGAGGGGCGGACGAACTATGGCTACACCTTC
CDR3: CSAREGRTNYGYTF

length: 17
D: TRBD2
V: TRBV7-9
size: few
J: TRBJ2-1
DNA: TGTGCCAGCAGCCGACTAGCGGGAGTCCGCTCCTACAATGAGCAGTTCTTC
CDR3: CASSRLAGVRSYNEQFF

length: 13
D: -
V: TRBV20-1
size: -
J: TRBJ2-5
DNA: TGCAGTGCTAGGCAGGGCGAGTTCCGGGAGCAGTACTTC
CDR3: CSARQGEFREQYF

length: 13
D: -
V: TRBV29-1
size: few
J: TRBJ1-1
DNA: TGCAGCGTAGGGCCCTCCAGGGGTACTGAAGCTTTCTTT
CDR3: CSVGPSRGTEAFF

length: 14
D: TRBD1
V: TRBV7-9
size: few
J: TRBJ2-7
DNA: TGTGCCAGCAGCGAACCGGGACAGGCCTACGAGCAGTACTTC
CDR3: CASSEPGQAYEQYF

length: 13
D: -
V: TRBV20-1
size: -
J: TRBJ2-3
DNA: TGCAGTGCTAGAAACGGGATTTCAGATACGCAGTATTTT
CDR3: CSARNGISDTQYF

length: 15
D: -
V: TRBV7-9
size: -
J: TRBJ1-2
DNA: TGTGCCAGCAGCTTAGCAGAGTCAGCCCGTGGAGGCTACACCTTC
CDR3: CASSLAESARGGYTF

length: 15
D: -
V: TRBV5-5
size: -
J: TRBJ2-7
DNA: TGTGCCAGCAGCAGGCGAGAGCAGCCCTCGAACGAGCAGTACTTC
CDR3: CASSRREQPSNEQYF

length: 18
D: TRBD2
V: TRBV6-5
size: -
J: TRBJ2-7
DNA: TGTGCCAGCAGTTCTAAAGCCCCGACTAGCGGGATATTGGATGAGCAGTACTTC
CDR3: CASSSKAPTSGILDEQYF

length: 13
D: TRBD2
V: TRBV29-1
size: -
J: TRBJ2-7
DNA: TGCAGCGTTGCTGGAGCGGGAGAGAGCGAGCAGTACTTC
CDR3: CSVAGAGESEQYF

length: 13
D: -
V: TRBV28
size: -
J: TRBJ1-2
DNA: TGTGCCAGCAGTGCCGCACTAGTCTATGGCTACACCTTC
CDR3: CASSAALVYGYTF

length: 14
D: TRBD2
V: TRBV20-1
size: -
J: TRBJ2-5
DNA: TGCAGTGCTGGATCTAGCGGGAGGAGAGAGACCCAGTACTTC
CDR3: CSAGSSGRRETQYF

length: 16
D: -
V: TRBV4-3
size: -
J: TRBJ2-6
DNA: TGCGCCAGCAGCCAAGATGGGGGGCTGGGGGCCAACGTCCTGACTTTC
CDR3: CASSQDGGLGANVLTF

length: 13
D: TRBD2
V: TRBV29-1
size: few
J: TRBJ2-3
DNA: TGCAGCGTTGGATCTAGCGGGAGATATACGCAGTATTTT
CDR3: CSVGSSGRYTQYF

length: 16
D: -
V: TRBV7-7
size: -
J: TRBJ1-2
DNA: TGTGCTAGCAGCTTGGGGGACTACCGACCCGTATATGGCTACACCTTC
CDR3: CASSLGDYRPVYGYTF

length: 12
D: TRBD2
V: TRBV25-1
size: -
J: TRBJ2-5
DNA: TGTGCCAGCAGGGCAGCGGGACTTCAGCAGTACTTC
CDR3: CASRAAGLQQYF

length: 14
D: -
V: TRBV25-1
size: -
J: TRBJ2-7
DNA: TGTGCCAGCAGTGAAGATGTGTCCGACAGCGAGCAGTACTTC
CDR3: CASSEDVSDSEQYF

length: 15
D: TRBD2
V: TRBV7-2
size: few
J: TRBJ2-7
DNA: TGTGCCAGCAGCCTCGAGTCTAGCGGGAGGAAAGAGCAGTACTTC
CDR3: CASSLESSGRKEQYF

length: 13
D: -
V: TRBV7-9
size: -
J: TRBJ1-2
DNA: TGTGCCAGCAGCCTCGACAATTTCTATGGCTACACCTTC
CDR3: CASSLDNFYGYTF

length: 15
D: -
V: TRBV7-2
size: -
J: TRBJ2-7
DNA: TGTGCCAGCAGCTTAATCTGGGTCGACGGCTCCGAGCAGTACTTC
CDR3: CASSLIWVDGSEQYF

length: 18
D: -
V: TRBV4-3
size: few
J: TRBJ1-2
DNA: TGCGCCAGCAGCCAAGATAGTGGTCGACAGGCACTAGGCTATGGCTACACCTTC
CDR3: CASSQDSGRQALGYGYTF

length: 15
D: -
V: TRBV18
size: -
J: TRBJ2-7
DNA: TGTGCCAACTCACCATCCTCGGCCCTATCCTACGAGCAGTACTTC
CDR3: CANSPSSALSYEQYF

length: 18
D: TRBD2
V: TRBV11-2
size: -
J: TRBJ2-7
DNA: TGTGCCAGCAGCGTTAATAGTCTCGGGACTAGAGGATTCAATGAGCAGTACTTC
CDR3: CASSVNSLGTRGFNEQYF

length: 16
D: -
V: TRBV15
size: -
J: TRBJ2-5
DNA: TGTGCCACCAGCAGAGCGTTAGCGAGCGGAAAAGAGACCCAGTACTTC
CDR3: CATSRALASGKETQYF

length: 16
D: -
V: TRBV3-1
size: many
J: TRBJ2-1
DNA: TGTGCCAGCAGCCAAGATGGAGGGGGCTCCTACAATGAGCAGTTCTTC
CDR3: CASSQDGGGSYNEQFF

length: 17
D: TRBD2
V: TRBV6-2/TRBV6-3
size: -
J: TRBJ2-3
DNA: TGTGCCAGCAGTTACAACCCTCGCGGGAGGGGCACAGATACGCAGTATTTT
CDR3: CASSYNPRGRGTDTQYF

length: 17
D: -
V: TRBV7-3
size: -
J: TRBJ2-5
DNA: TGTGCCAGCAGCTTTTTAGCGTCATGGGAGGACCAAGAGACCCAGTACTTC
CDR3: CASSFLASWEDQETQYF

length: 13
D: -
V: TRBV24-1
size: -
J: TRBJ2-3
DNA: TGTGCCACCAGTGATGGGAGCTCCGATACGCAGTATTTT
CDR3: CATSDGSSDTQYF

length: 14
D: -
V: TRBV10-3
size: -
J: TRBJ2-3
DNA: TGTGCCATCAGGCAGACAGCTAGCACAGATACGCAGTATTTT
CDR3: CAIRQTASTDTQYF

length: 12
D: -
V: TRBV12-3/TRBV12-4
size: -
J: TRBJ2-7
DNA: TGTGCCAGCAGTTTGGAACGCTACACCCAGTACTTC
CDR3: CASSLERYTQYF

length: 15
D: -
V: TRBV7-2
size: -
J: TRBJ1-1
DNA: TGTGCCAGCAGCTTAGTTATGGGGCTAGGGACTGAAGCTTTCTTT
CDR3: CASSLVMGLGTEAFF

length: 16
D: -
V: TRBV6-2/TRBV6-3
size: -
J: TRBJ2-6
DNA: TGTGCCAGCAGTCGTGGAACAAACTCTGGGGCCAACGTCCTGACTTTC
CDR3: CASSRGTNSGANVLTF

length: 16
D: TRBD2
V: TRBV10-3
size: few
J: TRBJ2-5
DNA: TGTGCCATCAGTGTTGGGACTAGCGTACCACAAGAGACCCAGTACTTC
CDR3: CAISVGTSVPQETQYF

length: 19
D: -
V: TRBV21-1
size: -
J: TRBJ1-1
DNA: TGTGCCAGCAGCCCCCTGTACGGGGGGGAGGGCCCCCCGGAGAAAGGAGCTTTCTTT
CDR3: CASSPLYGGEGPPEKGAFF

length: 12
D: -
V: TRBV5-1
size: few
J: TRBJ1-2
DNA: TGCGCCAGCAGCTCGCAACAGGGTGGCTACACCTTC
CDR3: CASSSQQGGYTF

length: 13
D: TRBD2
V: TRBV29-1
size: -
J: TRBJ2-7
DNA: TGCAGCTCAGCCGGGACTAGCTACAATGAGCAGTACTTC
CDR3: CSSAGTSYNEQYF

length: 16
D: -
V: TRBV7-8
size: -
J: TRBJ1-4
DNA: TGTGCCAGCAGCCCAATTAATCAGGGGACTAATGAAAAACTGTTTTTT
CDR3: CASSPINQGTNEKLFF

length: 15
D: TRBD2
V: TRBV9
size: few
J: TRBJ2-5
DNA: TGTGCCAGCAGCACCGGGACTAGCGGCCAAGAGACCCAGTACTTC
CDR3: CASSTGTSGQETQYF

length: 16
D: TRBD2
V: TRBV4-3
size: many
J: TRBJ2-1
DNA: TGCGCCAGCAGCCAGTCGGGACTAGCGGAAGGGAATGAGCAGTTCTTC
CDR3: CASSQSGLAEGNEQFF

length: 12
D: TRBD2
V: TRBV10-3
size: -
J: TRBJ2-5
DNA: TGTGCCACCTGGGGGGGTCAAGAGACCCAGTACTTC
CDR3: CATWGGQETQYF

length: 12
D: -
V: TRBV24-1
size: -
J: TRBJ2-3
DNA: TGTGCCACCAGTGATTTCGGGAATACGCAGTATTTT
CDR3: CATSDFGNTQYF

length: 12
D: -
V: TRBV18
size: -
J: TRBJ2-3
DNA: TGTGCCAGCTCACCAATGCAGTCCACGCAGTATTTT
CDR3: CASSPMQSTQYF

length: 16
D: -
V: TRBV28
size: few
J: TRBJ1-2
DNA: TGTGCCAGCTACCCCACCCGGTCAGGGTCGCGCTATGGCTACACCTTC
CDR3: CASYPTRSGSRYGYTF

length: 14
D: TRBD2
V: TRBV29-1
size: -
J: TRBJ2-2
DNA: TGCAGCGTGGGACGCCGGGGGGACACCGGGGAGCTGTTTTTT
CDR3: CSVGRRGDTGELFF

length: 17
D: TRBD2
V: TRBV20-1
size: once
J: TRBJ2-1
DNA: TGCAGTGCATCTCCGGGACTAGCGGCCGGCTCCTACAATGAGCAGTTCTTC
CDR3: CSASPGLAAGSYNEQFF

length: 14
D: TRBD1
V: TRBV28
size: -
J: TRBJ2-4
DNA: TGTGCCGGCAGTCTCTATACAGGGGATCAGAGCATTTACTTC
CDR3: CAGSLYTGDQSIYF

length: 16
D: TRBD1
V: TRBV4-1
size: -
J: TRBJ2-7
DNA: TGCGCCAGCAGCCAAGAGGCGGGACAGGGTTTCTACGAGCAGTACTTC
CDR3: CASSQEAGQGFYEQYF

length: 15
D: TRBD2
V: TRBV29-1
size: few
J: TRBJ2-3
DNA: TGCAGCTTTGGGGGAGCTAGCGGAAGAACAGATACGCAGTATTTT
CDR3: CSFGGASGRTDTQYF

length: 15
D: TRBD2
V: TRBV29-1
size: many
J: TRBJ2-1
DNA: TGCAGCGTGAGAGAGGGACTAGCCCCAACTAATGAGCAGTTCTTC
CDR3: CSVREGLAPTNEQFF

length: 16
D: TRBD1
V: TRBV4-3
size: few
J: TRBJ2-7
DNA: TGCGCCAGCAGCCAGGCGGCCGGGACAGGGGTCTACGAGCAGTACTTC
CDR3: CASSQAAGTGVYEQYF

length: 11
D: TRBD2
V: TRBV20-1
size: few
J: TRBJ2-1
DNA: TGCAGTGCTAGTGGGGGGGAAGAGCAGTTCTTC
CDR3: CSASGGEEQFF